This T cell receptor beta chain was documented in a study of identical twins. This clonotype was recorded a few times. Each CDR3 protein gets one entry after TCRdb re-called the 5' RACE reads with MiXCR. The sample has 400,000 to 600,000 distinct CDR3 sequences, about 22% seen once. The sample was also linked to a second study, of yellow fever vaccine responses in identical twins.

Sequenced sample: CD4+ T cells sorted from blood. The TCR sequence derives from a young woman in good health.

CDR3 amino acids: CASSPLFSTGELFF. The CDR3 DNA is TGTGCCAGCAGTCCCTTATTTAGCACCGGGGAGCTGTTTTTT. The chain combines TRBV6-1 with TRBJ2-2; D not resolved. The V gene's germline CDR1 is MNHNS and CDR2 SASEGT. V was shortened by 5 bases and J by 4 bases, with 11 bases between the two germline ends. The CDR3 spans 14 residues.